The text below deals with one T cell receptor (beta chain). Antigen unknown. Each cDNA molecule in the library carried unique molecular identifiers. TCRdb re-derived calls from the RACE reads in MiXCR, one entry per CDR3 protein. The sample comprises approximately 370,000 distinct CDR3 sequences, around 5.5% of which are singletons, and around 8.6% rests with the top ten. This sample is part of a study of human T cells and chemical hapten exposure. Turning to the study itself: Slight volume differences across pooled libraries mainly accounted for varying per-sample TCR yields. Study-wide results and limits: Alopecia affected the donors, so their immune response may differ from healthy people's. Controls formed significantly fewer large CDR3 similarity clusters than expanded TCRs did.

Specified time point: pre-sensitization, week 0. Treatment specified: therapeutic diphenylcyclopropenone sensitization with weekly scalp DPC. CDR3 length: 15 amino acids. The ends were cut back, 0 bases at V and 0 bases at J, with 8 bases in the middle. The V gene's germline CDR1 is MNHEY and CDR2 SVGAGI. The specimen comprised whole blood, sampled in connection with sensitization to the hapten diphenylcyclopropenone (DPC). The sequence came from a woman under 30 with alopecia areata. Some clones in this sample may be carry-over from other donors' samples. The chain combines TRBV6-5 with TRBJ1-1, with a weak D call TRBD1 (5 bases). This CDR3 is CASSYSTGLNTEAFF. The CDR3 DNA sequence: TGTGCCAGCAGTTACTCGACGGGGCTGAACACTGAAGCTTTCTTT.